This record looks at one T cell receptor beta chain sequence and its context. The data derive from a study of early T cells in non-severe SARS-CoV-2 infection. For the study at large: Unsorted whole blood bulk RNA was sequenced, with unpaired chains.

Researchers attached unique molecular identifiers to individual cDNA molecules. TCRdb reprocessed the 5' RACE reads via MiXCR and lists one record per CDR3 protein. The sample holds approximately 99,000 distinct CDR3 sequences; 12% are singletons and the top ten take less than 3.5%. Trimming took off 3 bases at V and 5 bases at J, with 15 bases between the two ends. CDR1 and CDR2 from the germline V gene are SGHRS and YFSETQ. The CDR3 is made up of 15 amino acids. The origin of this receptor is an adult who was a healthcare worker with PCR-confirmed SARS-CoV-2 infection or an uninfected control (not recorded which). Sequenced material: whole blood. The V gene is TRBV5-1, the J gene TRBJ2-1; D is unresolved. Here the CDR3 DNA reads TGCGCCAGCAGCTCGGAGAGTATGTTGGACAATGAGCAGTTCTTC. The encoded protein is CASSSESMLDNEQFF.